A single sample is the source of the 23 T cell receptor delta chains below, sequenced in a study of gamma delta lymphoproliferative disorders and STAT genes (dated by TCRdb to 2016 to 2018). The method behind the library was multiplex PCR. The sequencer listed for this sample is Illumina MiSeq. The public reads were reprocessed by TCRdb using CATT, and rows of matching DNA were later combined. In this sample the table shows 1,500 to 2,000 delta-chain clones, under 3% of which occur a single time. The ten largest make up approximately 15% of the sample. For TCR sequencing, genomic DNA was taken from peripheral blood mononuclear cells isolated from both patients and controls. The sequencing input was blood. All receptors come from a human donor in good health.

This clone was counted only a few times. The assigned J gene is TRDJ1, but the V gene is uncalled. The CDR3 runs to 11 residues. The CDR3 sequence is CASLFRVKLIF. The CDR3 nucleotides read TGTGCCTCCCTATTTAGGGTTAAACTCATCTTT.

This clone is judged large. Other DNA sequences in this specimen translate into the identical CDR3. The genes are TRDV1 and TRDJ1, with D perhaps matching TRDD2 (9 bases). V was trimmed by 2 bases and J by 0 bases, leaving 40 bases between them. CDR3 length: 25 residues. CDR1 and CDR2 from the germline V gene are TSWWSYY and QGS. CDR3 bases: TGTGCTCTTGGGGAATCCATCCCCGCCTTCCTACAAGAACTGGGGGGTCCGGGTGACACCGATAAACTCATCTTT. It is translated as CALGESIPAFLQELGGPGDTDKLIF.

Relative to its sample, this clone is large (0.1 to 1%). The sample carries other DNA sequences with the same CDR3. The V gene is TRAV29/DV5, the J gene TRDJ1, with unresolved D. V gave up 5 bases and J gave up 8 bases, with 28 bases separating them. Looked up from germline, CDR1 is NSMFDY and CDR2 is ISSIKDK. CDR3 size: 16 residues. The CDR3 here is CAAPTRGPYFSPKLIF. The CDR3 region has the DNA TGTGCAGCCCCGACTAGGGGTCCGTATTTTTCCCCAAAACTCATCTTT.

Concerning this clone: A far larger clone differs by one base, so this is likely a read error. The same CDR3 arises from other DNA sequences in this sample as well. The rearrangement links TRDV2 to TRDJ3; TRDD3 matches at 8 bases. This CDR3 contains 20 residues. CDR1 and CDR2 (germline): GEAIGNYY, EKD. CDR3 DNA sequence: TGTGCCTGTGACGCCGGTACTGGGGGCCTAAGCTCCTGGGACACCCGACAGATGTTCTTC. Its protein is CACDAGTGGLSSWDTRQMFF.

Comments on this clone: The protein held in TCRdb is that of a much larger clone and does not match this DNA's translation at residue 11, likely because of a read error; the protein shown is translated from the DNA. The CDR3 protein is CAFRIPSWGICFDTDKLIF. The CDR3 coding sequence is TGTGCCTTCCGTATTCCTTCGTGGGGGATATGCTTCGACACCGATAAACTCATCTTT. This sequence joins TRDV3 and TRDJ1; the match to TRDD3 covers 9 bases. The junction had 20 bases not matched to a gene; V was cut back by 3 bases and J by 0 bases. Germline CDR1 and CDR2: TVYSNPD and GDNSRS (reference sequence). The CDR3 is 19 residues long.

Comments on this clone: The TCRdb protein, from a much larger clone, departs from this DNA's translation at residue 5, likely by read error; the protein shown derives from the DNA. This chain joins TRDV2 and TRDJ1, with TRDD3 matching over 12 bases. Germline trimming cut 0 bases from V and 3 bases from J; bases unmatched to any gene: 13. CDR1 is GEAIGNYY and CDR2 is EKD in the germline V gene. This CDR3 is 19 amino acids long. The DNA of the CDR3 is TGTGCCTGTGACACCTTACTGGGGGATACCTTTAGAGCTGCCGATAAACTCATCTTT. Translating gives CACDTLLGDTFRAADKLIF.

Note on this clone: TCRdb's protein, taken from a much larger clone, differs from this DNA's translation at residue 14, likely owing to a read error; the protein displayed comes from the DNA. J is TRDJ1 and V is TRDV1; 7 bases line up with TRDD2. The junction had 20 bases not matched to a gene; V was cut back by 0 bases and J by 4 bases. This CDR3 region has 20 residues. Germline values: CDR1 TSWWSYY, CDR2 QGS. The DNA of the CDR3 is TGTGCTCTTGGGGAACTGCGCTTCCTAAGCCCCTCGGGGAGAAGCGATAAACTCATCTTT. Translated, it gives CALGELRFLSPSGRSDKLIF.

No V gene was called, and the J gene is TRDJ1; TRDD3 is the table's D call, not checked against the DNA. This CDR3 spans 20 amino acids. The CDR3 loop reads CAILPRVGDTQVPYTDKLIF. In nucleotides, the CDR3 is TGTGCCATCCTCCCCCGGGTGGGGGATACGCAGGTTCCGTACACCGATAAACTCATCTTT.

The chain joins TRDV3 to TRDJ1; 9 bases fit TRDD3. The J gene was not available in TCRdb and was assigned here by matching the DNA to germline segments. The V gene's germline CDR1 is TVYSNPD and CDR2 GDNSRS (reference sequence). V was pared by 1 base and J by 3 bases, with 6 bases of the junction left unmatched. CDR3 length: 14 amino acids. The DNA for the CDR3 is TGTGCCTTTAACCCTACTGGGGGACCCGATAAACTCATCTTT. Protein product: CAFNPTGGPDKLIF.

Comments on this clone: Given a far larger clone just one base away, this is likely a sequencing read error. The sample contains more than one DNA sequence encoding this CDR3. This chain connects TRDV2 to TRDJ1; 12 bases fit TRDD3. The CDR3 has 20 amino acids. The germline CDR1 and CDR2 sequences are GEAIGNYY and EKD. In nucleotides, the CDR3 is TGTGCCTGTGACACCGTTAGGGGACTGGGGGATACAAGGGTCACCGATAAACTCATTTTT. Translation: CACDTVRGLGDTRVTDKLIF.

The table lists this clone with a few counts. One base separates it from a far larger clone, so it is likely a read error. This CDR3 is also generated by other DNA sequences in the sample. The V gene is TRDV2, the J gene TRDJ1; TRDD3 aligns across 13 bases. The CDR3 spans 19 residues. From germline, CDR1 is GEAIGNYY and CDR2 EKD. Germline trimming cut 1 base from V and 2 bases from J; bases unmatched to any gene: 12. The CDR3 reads CACDTLLGDTLLYTDKLIF. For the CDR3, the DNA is TGTGCCTGTGACACGCTACTGGGGGATACGCTCCTATATACCGATAAACTCATCTTT.

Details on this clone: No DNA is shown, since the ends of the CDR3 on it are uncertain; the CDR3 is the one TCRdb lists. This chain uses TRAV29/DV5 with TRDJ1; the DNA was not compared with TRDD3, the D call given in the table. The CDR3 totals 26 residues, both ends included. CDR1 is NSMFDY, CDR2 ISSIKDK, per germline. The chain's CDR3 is CSVLLRSTRDQPSPQDWGWYTDKLIF.

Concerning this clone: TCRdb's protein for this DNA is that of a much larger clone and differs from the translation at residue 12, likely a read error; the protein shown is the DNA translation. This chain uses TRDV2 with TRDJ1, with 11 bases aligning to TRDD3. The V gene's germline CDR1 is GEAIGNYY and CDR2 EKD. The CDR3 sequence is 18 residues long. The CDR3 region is CACNTVTGGYSRPDKLIF. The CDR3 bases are TGTGCCTGTAACACCGTGACTGGGGGATATAGTCGGCCCGATAAACTCATCTTT.

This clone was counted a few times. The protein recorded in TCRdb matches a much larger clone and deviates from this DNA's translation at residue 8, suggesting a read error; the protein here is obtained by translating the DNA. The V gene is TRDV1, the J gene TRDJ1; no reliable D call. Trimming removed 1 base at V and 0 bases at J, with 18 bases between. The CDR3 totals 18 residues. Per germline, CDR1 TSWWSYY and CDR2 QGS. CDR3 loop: CALGERCSPGHYTDKLIF. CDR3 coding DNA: TGTGCTCTTGGGGAACGATGTTCCCCGGGCCATTACACCGATAAACTCATCTTT.

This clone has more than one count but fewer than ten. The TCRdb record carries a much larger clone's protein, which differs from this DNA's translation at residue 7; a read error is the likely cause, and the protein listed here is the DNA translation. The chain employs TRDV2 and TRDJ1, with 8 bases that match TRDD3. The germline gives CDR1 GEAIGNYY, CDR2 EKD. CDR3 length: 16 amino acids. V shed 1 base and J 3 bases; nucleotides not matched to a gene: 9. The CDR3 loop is CACDTVSTGGSDKLIF. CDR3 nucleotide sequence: TGTGCCTGTGACACTGTAAGTACTGGGGGGTCCGATAAACTCATCTTT.

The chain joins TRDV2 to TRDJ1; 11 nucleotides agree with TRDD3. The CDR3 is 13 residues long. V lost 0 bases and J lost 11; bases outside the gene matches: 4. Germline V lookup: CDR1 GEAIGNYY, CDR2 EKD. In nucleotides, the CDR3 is TGTGCCTGTGACACCCTGGGGGATACTATTCTCATCTTT. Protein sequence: CACDTLGDTILIF.

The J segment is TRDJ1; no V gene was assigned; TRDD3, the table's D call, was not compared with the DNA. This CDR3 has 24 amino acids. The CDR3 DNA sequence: TGTGCTCTTGGGGAAGGGGGTTGCCTTCCTACCCTTATACTGGGGGATACGTACACCGATAAACTCATCTTT. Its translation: CALGEGGCLPTLILGDTYTDKLIF.

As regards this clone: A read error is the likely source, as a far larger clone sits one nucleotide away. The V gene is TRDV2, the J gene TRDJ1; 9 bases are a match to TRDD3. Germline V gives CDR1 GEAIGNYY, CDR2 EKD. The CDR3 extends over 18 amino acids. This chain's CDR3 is CACDTLRFYWGSTGKLIF. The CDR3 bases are TGTGCCTGTGACACACTAAGGTTTTACTGGGGGAGCACCGGTAAACTCATCTTT.

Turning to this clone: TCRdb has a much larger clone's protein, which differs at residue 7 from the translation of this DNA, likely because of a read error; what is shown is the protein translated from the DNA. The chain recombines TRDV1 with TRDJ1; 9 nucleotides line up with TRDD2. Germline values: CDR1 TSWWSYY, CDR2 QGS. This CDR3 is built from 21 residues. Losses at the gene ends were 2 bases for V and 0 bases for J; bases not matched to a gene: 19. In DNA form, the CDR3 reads TGTGCTCTTGGGGAATATCGCCTTCCTACACGTGGGATTCAGTACACCGATAAACTCATCTTT. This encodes CALGEYRLPTRGIQYTDKLIF.

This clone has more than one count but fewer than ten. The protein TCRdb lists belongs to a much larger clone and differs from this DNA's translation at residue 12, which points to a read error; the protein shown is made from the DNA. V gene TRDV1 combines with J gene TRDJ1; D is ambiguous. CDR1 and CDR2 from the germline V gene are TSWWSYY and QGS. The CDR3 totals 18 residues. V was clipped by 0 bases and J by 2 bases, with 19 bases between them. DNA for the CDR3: TGTGCTCTTGGGGAACTACGCAAGCGGGCTACGTGTACCGATAAACTCATCTTT. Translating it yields CALGELRKRATCTDKLIF.

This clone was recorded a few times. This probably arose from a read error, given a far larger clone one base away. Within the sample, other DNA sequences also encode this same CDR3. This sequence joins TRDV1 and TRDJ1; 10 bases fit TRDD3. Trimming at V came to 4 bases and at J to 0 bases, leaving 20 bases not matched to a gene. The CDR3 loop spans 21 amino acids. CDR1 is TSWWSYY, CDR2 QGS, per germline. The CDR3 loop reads CALGVEPQYWGIGGYTDKLIF. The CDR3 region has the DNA TGTGCTCTTGGGGTCGAGCCCCAGTACTGGGGGATTGGGGGGTACACCGATAAACTCATCTTT.

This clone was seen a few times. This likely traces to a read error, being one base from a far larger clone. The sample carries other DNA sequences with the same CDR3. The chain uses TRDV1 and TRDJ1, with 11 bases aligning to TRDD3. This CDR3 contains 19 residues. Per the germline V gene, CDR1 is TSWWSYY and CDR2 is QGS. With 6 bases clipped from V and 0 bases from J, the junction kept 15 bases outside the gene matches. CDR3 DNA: TGTGCTCTTGGTCCAGGAACTTACTGGGGGATAAGGTACACCGATAAACTCATCTTT. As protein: CALGPGTYWGIRYTDKLIF.

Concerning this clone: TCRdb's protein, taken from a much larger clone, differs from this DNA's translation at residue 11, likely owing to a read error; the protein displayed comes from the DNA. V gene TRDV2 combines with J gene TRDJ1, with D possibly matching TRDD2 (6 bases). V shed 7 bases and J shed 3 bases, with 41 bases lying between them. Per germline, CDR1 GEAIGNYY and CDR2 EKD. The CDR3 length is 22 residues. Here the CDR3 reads CACPQNFLLVRTLTGYADKLIF. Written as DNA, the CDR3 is TGTGCCTGCCCTCAGAACTTCCTCTTGGTTCGCACCCTTACCGGGTACGCCGATAAACTCATCTTT.